This T cell receptor (beta chain) is from a study of human T cells and chemical hapten exposure. Study information: The patch tests put 0.01% DPC on the skin of the upper back and were read 6 days later.

The CDR3 has 14 residues. Trimming stripped 6 bases from V and 0 bases from J, with 12 bases between. Per the germline V gene, CDR1 is MNHEY and CDR2 is SMNVEV (reference sequence). This clonotype was recorded at least ten times. Time point in this sample: pre-sensitization, week 0. The treatment here: therapeutic diphenylcyclopropenone sensitization with weekly scalp DPC. Donors were 18 to 70-year-old alopecia patients suitable for DPC. From the RACE reads, TCRdb called clonotypes with MiXCR, one entry per CDR3 protein. The data hold approximately 370,000 distinct CDR3 sequences, with around 5.5% observed a single time.

J is TRBJ2-7 and V is TRBV27; tentative D call: TRBD1 (6 bases). The sequences come from whole blood, collected in connection with sensitization to the hapten diphenylcyclopropenone (DPC). The sequence came from a woman aged 18-29 years with alopecia areata. Some clones in this sample may be carry-over from other donors' samples. The CDR3, as DNA: TGTGCCAGCAGACCAGGGGTCAGCTCCTACGAGCAGTACTTC. It translates to CASRPGVSSYEQYF.